These 17 T cell receptor beta chains were sequenced from one sample in a study of a mutant IDH1 vaccine in newly diagnosed glioma (dated by TCRdb to about 2021). The time point label, read with the paper, signifies: week 11, during vaccination. Each vaccine dose was 300 ug of a 20-mer mutant IDH1 peptide in Montanide, given subcutaneously with topical imiquimod. Library generation was performed with the immunoSEQ multiplex PCR assay. Not all clones reach the TCRdb copy of this immuneACCESS table, which keeps in-frame sequences only. Checked studies attribute under half of the gap to unresolved V genes and leave the rest unexplained. The sample table lists some 130,000 clones, about 82% of them with a count of one. The ten largest clones add up to 5.5% of the sample. Their antigens remain unidentified. The sequenced sample was PBMCs, obtained from a glioma patient whose treatment included an IDH1 peptide vaccine. All receptors come from a man aged 40-55 years with glioma.

The chain recombines TRBV2 with TRBJ1-2, with unresolved D. This CDR3 is 13 amino acids long. The ends were cut back, 4 bases at V and 2 bases at J, with 8 bases in the middle. The germline CDR1 and CDR2 sequences are SNHLY and FYNNEI. The DNA for the CDR3 is TGTGCCAGCAGTGCCTCGGGGAACTATGGCTACACCTTC. It specifies CASSASGNYGYTF.

This clone was observed a few times. The chain couples TRBV6-1 to TRBJ1-1; D might be TRBD1 (5 bases). Germline V gene sequence: CDR1 MNHNS, CDR2 SASEGT. The CDR3 contains 12 residues. Trimming took 10 bases from V and 6 from J, leaving 15 bases between them. In DNA form, the CDR3 reads TGTGCCACTGGGACGGGGAGACCTGAAGCTTTCTTT. Translated, it gives CATGTGRPEAFF.

The chain carries TRBV15 and TRBJ1-4; maybe TRBD1 (5 bases). V lost 3 bases and J 8 bases, leaving 10 bases between the germline ends. Germline V lookup: CDR1 LNHNV, CDR2 YYDKDF (reference sequence). The CDR3 runs 13 residues. CDR3: CATSRGDSEKLFF. CDR3 DNA sequence: TGTGCCACCAGCAGGGGGGATTCGGAAAAACTGTTTTTT.

CDR3 sequence (DNA): TGTGCCATCAGTGAGTCGGGGGACAGGGGCTCCTACGAGCAGTACTTC. It translates to CAISESGDRGSYEQYF. The rearrangement joins TRBV10-3 to TRBJ2-7; 10 bases line up with TRBD1. Germline values: CDR1 ENHRY, CDR2 SYGVKD. The ends lost 0 bases at V and 0 bases at J; junction bases unmatched: 2. CDR3 length: 16 amino acids.

CDR3 in amino acids: CASSPPARASYEQYF. The CDR3 nucleotides read TGTGCCAGCTCACCACCGGCCAGGGCATCCTACGAGCAGTACTTC. The chain links TRBV18 to TRBJ2-7, with TRBD1 as a possible D gene (5 bases). Trimming removed 0 bases from V and 1 base from J, with 10 bases in between. Germline V lookup: CDR1 KGHSH, CDR2 LQKENI. The CDR3 runs to 15 residues.

V is TRBV7-9 and J is TRBJ2-7; 7 positions agree with TRBD1. J lost 3 bases, V lost 8 bases, and 4 bases had no gene match. Germline loops: CDR1 SEHNR, CDR2 FQNEAQ (reference sequence). The CDR3 loop spans 12 amino acids. In DNA, the CDR3 is TGTGCCAGCGACAGGGACGGCTACGAGCAGTACTTC. Its protein product is CASDRDGYEQYF.

The chain joins TRBV2 to TRBJ2-5; D is perhaps TRBD1 or TRBD2 (5 bases each). V was shortened by 7 bases and J by 6 bases, with 12 bases between the two germline ends. CDR3 size: 12 residues. Germline V gives CDR1 SNHLY, CDR2 FYNNEI. The CDR3 nucleotides are TGTGCCAGCAAATGGGACCAGAAGACCCAGTACTTC. It specifies CASKWDQKTQYF.

The rearrangement joins TRBV4-1 to TRBJ1-4; a possible D gene is TRBD1 (5 bases). The CDR3 totals 16 residues. Germline lookup yields CDR1 MGHRA and CDR2 YSYEKL. V was clipped by 3 bases and J by 2 bases, with 13 bases between them. In DNA form, the CDR3 reads TGCGCCAGCAGCCAGGGGGGTCGGTGGACTAATGAAAAACTGTTTTTT. The encoded protein is CASSQGGRWTNEKLFF.

This clone was recorded only once. The chain has TRBV18 and TRBJ2-7; D might be TRBD1 (5 bases). Germline V gene lookup returns CDR1 KGHSH and CDR2 LQKENI. The length of the CDR3 is 14 residues. V lost 5 bases to trimming and J lost 1 base, with 12 bases between them. CDR3 residues: CASSSGSGSYEQYF. The DNA for the CDR3 is TGTGCCAGCTCATCCGGGTCAGGGTCCTACGAGCAGTACTTC.

The V gene is TRBV19, the J gene TRBJ2-7; D call uncertain. This CDR3 region has 13 residues. The V and J ends lost 5 bases and 2 bases respectively, with 10 bases between them. Germline CDR1 and CDR2: LNHDA and SQIVND (reference sequence). CDR3 residues: CASSLRPTYEQYF. The CDR3 DNA follows: TGTGCCAGTAGTTTGAGGCCTACCTACGAGCAGTACTTC. The full variable domain, with the rest looked up from reference TRBV19 and TRBJ2-7, is DGGITQSPKYLFRKEGQNVTLSCEQNLNHDAMYWYRQDPGQGLRLIYYSQIVNDFQKGDIAEGYSVSREKKESFPLTVTSAQKNPTAFYLCASSLRPTYEQYFGPGTRLTVT.

CDR3 nucleotides: TGTGCCAGCGGATTACGACTAGCATACAATGAGCAGTTCTTC. It codes for CASGLRLAYNEQFF. The rearrangement uses TRBV7-8 and TRBJ2-1, with 7 positions matching TRBD2. The J segment lost 4 bases and the V segment lost 8 bases, leaving 8 bases of the junction unmatched. Germline assignment: CDR1 SGHVS and CDR2 FQNEAQ. There are 14 residues in the CDR3.

The rearrangement links TRBV15 to TRBJ1-5; D is possibly TRBD1 (5 bases). The germline V and J ends were trimmed by 0 bases and 6 bases, with 15 bases remaining between them. The CDR3 length is 16 residues. Germline V CDR1 and CDR2: LNHNV, YYDKDF (reference sequence). The CDR3 nucleotides are TGTGCCACCAGCAGAGACGCGACAGTTCGAGGTCAGCCCCAGCATTTT. Its protein is CATSRDATVRGQPQHF.

The CDR3 coding sequence is TGTGCCAGTAGTATGTTCGGGAGCTCCTACAATGAGCAGTTCTTC. Its protein is CASSMFGSSYNEQFF. The chain carries TRBV19 and TRBJ2-1; the D gene is possibly TRBD2 (6 bases). V was cut by 3 bases and J by 0 bases, with 9 bases left in between. The CDR3 has 15 residues. The germline gives CDR1 LNHDA, CDR2 SQIVND (reference sequence).

The chain has TRBV7-9 and TRBJ1-2; perhaps TRBD1 as D (5 bases). The CDR3 is 16 amino acids. Trimming left V 4 bases short and J 0 bases short, with 15 bases between. CDR1 and CDR2 (germline): SEHNR, FQNEAQ (reference sequence). DNA of the CDR3: TGTGCCAGCAGCTCCGGCGGGGGAGTCGCTAACTATGGCTACACCTTC. It codes for CASSSGGGVANYGYTF.

The chain combines TRBV7-2 with TRBJ2-7; D not certain. CDR1 and CDR2 (germline): SGHTA, FQGNSA. This CDR3 has 13 residues. Trimming removed 3 bases from V and 7 bases from J, with 13 bases in between. CDR3 residues: CASSLTRVGEQYF. CDR3 coding DNA: TGTGCCAGCAGCTTGACACGCGTGGGTGAGCAGTACTTC.

The chain has TRBV6-5 and TRBJ2-7; no definite D call. This CDR3 has 13 amino acids. Germline lookup yields CDR1 MNHEY and CDR2 SVGAGI. With 5 bases removed from V and 6 bases from J, the gap between germline ends came to 14 bases. The CDR3 here is CASSHTARPEQYF. Written as DNA, the CDR3 is TGTGCCAGCAGTCACACGGCCCGACCCGAGCAGTACTTC.

The rearrangement uses TRBV30 and TRBJ2-5; D gene ambiguous. The DNA end lines up better with TRBJ2-7; the J call may be wrong. This CDR3 region has 14 residues. Looked up from germline, CDR1 is GTSNPN and CDR2 is SVGIG (reference sequence). CDR3: CAWSVAGDEVEQYF. In nucleotides, the CDR3 is TGTGCCTGGAGTGTGGCTGGGGATGAGGTCGAGCAGTACTTC.